This paragraph reports one T cell receptor (beta chain). Germline CDR1 reads LGHNA; CDR2 reads YSLEER. This CDR3 spans 16 amino acids. With 1 base clipped from V and 0 bases from J, the junction kept 5 bases outside the gene matches. This record belongs to a study of cytomegalovirus exposure and HLA in healthy donors. A multiplex PCR was run with 60 Vbeta primers and 13 Jbeta primers. The method was immunoSEQ multiplex PCR; TCRdb's version includes in-frame clones alone and lacks a portion of them. The table has fewer than 140,000 clones, roughly 76% seen once. J is TRBJ1-1 and V is TRBV4-3; TRBD1 matches 7 bases. The material sequenced was PBMCs. The TCR was taken from a woman between 45 and 60 years old in good health and CMV-seropositive. The CDR3 DNA reads TGCGCCAGCAGCCAAGGGCTACAGGGGATGAACACTGAAGCTTTCTTT. Protein: CASSQGLQGMNTEAFF.